The entry that follows covers one T cell receptor (beta chain) sequence. Its antigen is unknown. This record comes from a study of T cell clonotyping in hematopoietic cell transplantation. Study-wide background: Cytoreduction preceded collection of pretransplant recipient samples.

Trimming took 5 bases from V and 2 from J, leaving 14 bases between them. Looked up from germline, CDR1 is SGHAT and CDR2 is FQNNGV. This CDR3 region has 15 residues. Study outcomes and limitations: Pathologically expanded recipient clonotypes increased progressively from day 30 to day 180 as diversity fell. Few recipient clonotypes overlapped donors; over 97% were de novo at given depth.

Measured with immunoSEQ multiplex PCR; TCRdb has only the in-frame clones, and not every one. The sample consists of 75,000 to 95,000 clones, roughly 95% of them appearing once. The time point was: recipient sample about 28 days before transplant, after cytoreduction. Samples: about 28 days before transplant, then days 30, 100 and 180 after. Sample: peripheral blood mononuclear cells, taken before stem cell transplant. This TCR was recovered from a woman aged 50 to 60 with acute myeloid leukemia. Some clones in this sample may be carry-over from other donors' samples. V and J are TRBV11-2 and TRBJ2-3; D possibly corresponds to TRBD1 (6 bases). The CDR3 sequence: CASSTNRVNTDTQYF. CDR3 coding DNA: TGTGCCAGCAGCACAAACAGGGTGAACACAGATACGCAGTATTTT. The full variable domain, in which reference TRBV11-2 and TRBJ2-3 provide the parts outside the CDR3, is EAGVAQSPRYKIIEKRQSVAFWCNPISGHATLYWYQQILGQGPKLLIQFQNNGVVDDSQLPKDRFSAERLKGVDSTLKIQPAKLEDSAVYLCASSTNRVNTDTQYFGPGTRLTVL.